Listed here are 29 T cell receptor beta chains from one sample, sequenced in a study of CD8 T cells in ankylosing spondylitis. Study-level findings and limits: About 8 highly homologous variants made up a TCR beta motif, and this motif appeared characteristic of ankylosing spondylitis blood.

MiXCR, applied by TCRdb to the 5' RACE reads, yields one record per CDR3 protein. The table includes roughly 350,000 distinct CDR3 sequences, roughly 8% detected once. Their recognized antigens are unknown. The sample was blood, either unsorted or a sorted T cell fraction (not recorded which). Receptors originate from a male donor with ankylosing spondylitis.

This clonotype was seen a handful of times. This chain connects TRBV12-3 or TRBV12-4 to TRBJ2-1, with 8 bases that match TRBD2. The V and J ends lost 6 bases and 6 bases, in that order; junction bases with no gene match: 4. The CDR3 loop spans 13 amino acids. The CDR3, as DNA: TGTGCCAGCAGAAAAACTAGCGGCAATGAGCAGTTCTTC. Translation: CASRKTSGNEQFF.

This clonotype was counted many times. This chain joins TRBV6-1 and TRBJ1-1; D is possibly TRBD1 (5 bases). This CDR3 comprises 12 residues. Deletions cut 7 bases from V and 4 bases from J, with 10 bases between. The germline V gene encodes CDR1 MNHNS and CDR2 SASEGT. The CDR3 DNA reads as TGTGCCAGCACCCCTGGGGGCACTGAAGCTTTCTTT. It translates to CASTPGGTEAFF.

The chain recombines TRBV12-3 or TRBV12-4 with TRBJ2-1, with TRBD1 identical over 7 bases. The length of the CDR3 is 15 residues. The junction had 6 bases not matched to a gene; V was cut back by 4 bases and J by 3 bases. CDR3 nucleotide sequence: TGTGCCAGCAGTTGGGGACAGTCACACTACAATGAGCAGTTCTTC. Encoded protein: CASSWGQSHYNEQFF.

Only a few counts were recorded for this clonotype. This chain uses TRBV19 with TRBJ1-4; D possibly corresponds to TRBD1 (5 bases). Trimming pared 5 bases from V and 1 base from J, leaving 11 bases between. The germline CDR1 and CDR2 sequences are LNHDA and SQIVND (reference sequence). This CDR3 is built from 15 residues. The CDR3 coding sequence is TGTGCCAGTAGTGTCGAGAGGGGAACTAATGAAAAACTGTTTTTT. Translation gives CASSVERGTNEKLFF.

This clonotype has at least ten counts. This chain connects TRBV20-1 to TRBJ2-7, with D unclear. V was shortened by 0 bases and J by 0 bases, with 3 bases between the two germline ends. Germline V gene data show CDR1 as DFQATT and CDR2 as SNEGSKA (reference sequence). The CDR3 contains 12 residues. The CDR3 region has the DNA TGCAGTGCTAGAGAGCTCTCCTACGAGCAGTACTTC. Translated, it gives CSARELSYEQYF.

In its sample, this clonotype was seen many times. This rearrangement joins TRBV5-1 to TRBJ2-5; TRBD2 aligns across 11 bases. CDR1 SGHRS and CDR2 YFSETQ come from the germline V gene. V was clipped by 3 bases and J by 1 base; unmatched bases: 5. This CDR3 region has 16 residues. DNA of the CDR3: TGCGCCAGCAGCTGGGGACTAGCGGAGATCCAAGAGACCCAGTACTTC. Translation gives CASSWGLAEIQETQYF.

The sample holds many counts of this clonotype. The chain links TRBV12-3 or TRBV12-4 to TRBJ2-1; D is possibly TRBD1 (6 bases). V was cut by 7 bases and J by 6 bases, with 10 bases left in between. This CDR3 has 12 amino acids. The CDR3 is CASTRGGNEQFF. The CDR3 DNA follows: TGTGCCAGCACCCGAGGGGGCAATGAGCAGTTCTTC.

There are a few counts of this clonotype. The chain links TRBV3-1 to TRBJ2-7; D possibly corresponds to TRBD1 (6 bases). Germline lookup yields CDR1 LGHDT and CDR2 YNNKEL (reference sequence). Trimming shortened V by 2 bases and J by 5 bases, and 10 bases separated the two germline ends. The CDR3 is 13 amino acids. The CDR3 sequence: CASSQQGLHEQYF. In DNA, the CDR3 is TGTGCCAGCAGCCAACAGGGGTTACACGAGCAGTACTTC.

This rearrangement joins TRBV7-6 to TRBJ2-1; TRBD2 matches 10 bases. With V trimmed by 5 bases and J by 0 bases, 7 bases remained unmatched. The germline CDR1 and CDR2 sequences are SGHVS and FNYEAQ. The CDR3 spans 17 residues. DNA for the CDR3: TGTGCCAGCAGCGCCCGACTAGCGGGTAGCTCCTACAATGAGCAGTTCTTC. This gives the protein CASSARLAGSSYNEQFF.

The table lists this clonotype with a few counts. The chain links TRBV20-1 to TRBJ1-5; D ambiguous. V was pared by 0 bases and J by 0 bases, with 9 bases between. In germline, CDR1 is DFQATT, CDR2 SNEGSKA (reference sequence). CDR3 length equals 15 residues. CDR3: CSARDLANSNQPQHF. CDR3 nucleotides: TGCAGTGCTAGAGATCTGGCAAATAGCAATCAGCCCCAGCATTTT.

This clonotype was detected many times. This sequence joins TRBV5-1 and TRBJ2-7; no reliable D call. CDR3 length: 13 residues. CDR1 SGHRS and CDR2 YFSETQ come from the germline V gene. With 2 bases removed from V and 6 bases from J, the gap between germline ends came to 12 bases. CDR3 amino acids: CASSFDLLGEQYF. The CDR3 region has the DNA TGCGCCAGCAGCTTCGATTTATTAGGCGAGCAGTACTTC.

This clonotype turned up a few times. The CDR3 bases are TGTGCCAGCAACGCCTATCCCGGGGAGCTGTTTTTT. Translation gives CASNAYPGELFF. The V gene is TRBV9, the J gene TRBJ2-2; no firm D call. With 6 bases removed from V and 6 bases from J, the gap between germline ends came to 9 bases. The CDR3 sequence is 12 residues long. Per germline, CDR1 SGDLS and CDR2 YYNGEE.

V gene TRBV4-1 combines with J gene TRBJ2-5; TRBD2 agrees at 11 bases. The CDR3 contains 16 residues. Trimming at V came to 5 bases and at J to 4 bases, leaving 9 bases not matched to a gene. Germline CDR1 and CDR2: MGHRA and YSYEKL. For the CDR3, the DNA is TGCGCCAGCAGCTCCAACGCCGGGACTAGCGGAGAGACCCAGTACTTC. It translates to CASSSNAGTSGETQYF.

This clonotype was seen more than once but under ten times. V and J are TRBV12-3 or TRBV12-4 and TRBJ1-1, with D unclear. V lost 6 bases and J 6 bases, leaving 5 bases between the germline ends. The CDR3 sequence is 10 residues long. The CDR3: CASRGSEAFF. The CDR3 region has the DNA TGTGCCAGCAGGGGGTCTGAAGCTTTCTTT.

The chain is built from TRBV6-1 and TRBJ2-1, with 10 bases aligning to TRBD1. From germline, CDR1 is MNHNS and CDR2 SASEGT. CDR3 length: 16 amino acids. The V segment lost 5 bases and the J segment 5 bases; nucleotides outside the gene matches: 9. The CDR3 loop is CASSTGRDRGNNEQFF. In nucleotides, the CDR3 is TGTGCCAGCAGTACCGGGAGGGACAGGGGAAACAATGAGCAGTTCTTC.

CDR3 residues: CAISSGGRTEAFF. CDR3 in DNA: TGTGCCATCAGTTCAGGGGGAAGGACTGAAGCTTTCTTT. This sequence joins TRBV10-3 and TRBJ1-1; TRBD1 matches at 7 bases. The junction had 5 bases not matched to a gene; V was cut back by 5 bases and J by 5 bases. This CDR3 contains 13 residues. CDR1 is ENHRY and CDR2 is SYGVKD in the germline V gene.

This clonotype was observed a handful of times. The chain is built from TRBV7-2 and TRBJ1-2, with a possible D match to TRBD1 (5 bases). CDR1 SGHTA and CDR2 FQGNSA come from the germline V gene. The CDR3 has 16 residues. Trimming shortened V by 5 bases and J by 3 bases, and 19 bases separated the two germline ends. The CDR3 coding sequence is TGTGCCAGCAGCCCAACGGGGGAGGGCCAGGACTATGGCTACACCTTC. The encoded protein is CASSPTGEGQDYGYTF.

This clonotype was seen many times. The genes are TRBV29-1 and TRBJ2-5; D perhaps matches TRBD1 (5 bases). CDR3 size: 12 residues. Germline values: CDR1 SQVTM, CDR2 ANQGSEA. V was trimmed by 1 base and J by 5 bases, leaving 8 bases between them. CDR3 in amino acids: CSVEGWGETQYF. In DNA form, the CDR3 reads TGCAGCGTTGAAGGGTGGGGCGAGACCCAGTACTTC.

This chain's CDR3 is CASRSFTEAFF. DNA of the CDR3: TGTGCCAGCAGGTCGTTCACTGAAGCTTTCTTT. The chain couples TRBV28 to TRBJ1-1, with D unresolved. This CDR3 is 11 amino acids long. Germline V CDR1 and CDR2: MDHEN, SYDVKM. V dropped 6 bases and J dropped 4 bases, with 6 bases sitting between them.

V usage is TRBV4-1 and J usage is TRBJ2-1, with 7 bases matching TRBD2. The CDR3 has 15 residues. The germline CDR1 and CDR2 sequences are MGHRA and YSYEKL. V lost 0 bases, J lost 12 bases, and 11 bases stayed unmatched. The CDR3 coding sequence is TGCGCCAGCAGCCAAGATCCGGGCTCGGGGGGAAGGCAGTTCTTC. As protein: CASSQDPGSGGRQFF.

This clonotype has just a few counts. The V call is TRBV12-3 or TRBV12-4, the J call TRBJ1-5, with D possibly being TRBD1 (5 bases). V was trimmed by 6 bases and J by 5 bases, leaving 14 bases between them. CDR3 length: 14 residues. The CDR3 sequence: CASRFQGRDQPQHF. Here the CDR3 DNA reads TGTGCCAGCAGGTTCCAGGGTAGGGATCAGCCCCAGCATTTT.

This clonotype was seen only a few times. The chain employs TRBV7-9 and TRBJ2-1; D uncertain. V lost 5 bases, J lost 9 bases, and 14 bases lay in between. The length of the CDR3 is 13 residues. CDR1 and CDR2 from the germline V gene are SEHNR and FQNEAQ (reference sequence). CDR3 loop: CASSASRGSEQFF. As DNA, the CDR3 is TGTGCCAGCAGCGCATCCCGAGGTAGTGAGCAGTTCTTC.

This clonotype was counted a few times. CDR3 protein: CASSFLAKNIQYF. CDR3 DNA: TGTGCCAGCAGTTTCCTAGCCAAAAACATTCAGTACTTC. The chain couples TRBV27 to TRBJ2-4; no reliable D call. Between the trimmed V and J ends, which lost 3 bases and 0 bases, there was a span of 3 bases. The CDR3 contains 13 residues. The germline V gene has CDR1 MNHEY and CDR2 SMNVEV (reference sequence).

This clonotype was counted ten times or more. The gene calls are TRBV20-1 and TRBJ1-1; 7 bases agree with TRBD1. This CDR3 is 12 amino acids long. Germline loops: CDR1 DFQATT, CDR2 SNEGSKA (reference sequence). J gave up 3 bases and V 6 bases, and 4 bases lay outside the gene matches. The CDR3: CSADQGDTEAFF. CDR3 DNA sequence: TGCAGTGCGGACCAGGGGGACACTGAAGCTTTCTTT.

This clonotype has just a few counts. The chain recombines TRBV15 with TRBJ2-1, with TRBD2 matching 9 bases. The CDR3 runs to 16 residues. With 3 bases clipped from V and 9 bases from J, the junction kept 12 bases outside the gene matches. CDR1 and CDR2 from the germline V gene are LNHNV and YYDKDF (reference sequence). The CDR3 sequence: CATSRGYSGREGEQFF. DNA of the CDR3: TGTGCCACCAGCAGGGGTTATAGCGGGAGAGAAGGTGAGCAGTTCTTC.

In its sample, this clonotype was seen a few times. J is TRBJ2-5 and V is TRBV11-2; no clear D gene. Germline CDR1 and CDR2: SGHAT and FQNNGV. The CDR3 contains 14 residues. Trimming took 5 bases from V and 2 from J, leaving 12 bases between them. This CDR3 reads CASSPLNGQETQYF. In DNA, the CDR3 is TGTGCCAGCAGCCCACTTAATGGACAAGAGACCCAGTACTTC. The full variable domain, in which reference TRBV11-2 and TRBJ2-5 provide the parts outside the CDR3, is EAGVAQSPRYKIIEKRQSVAFWCNPISGHATLYWYQQILGQGPKLLIQFQNNGVVDDSQLPKDRFSAERLKGVDSTLKIQPAKLEDSAVYLCASSPLNGQETQYFGPGTRLLVL.

Only a few counts were recorded for this clonotype. The rearrangement links TRBV20-1 to TRBJ2-5; TRBD2 aligns across 9 bases. The CDR3 has 14 residues. With 5 bases clipped from V and 5 bases from J, the junction kept 9 bases outside the gene matches. The germline V gene has CDR1 DFQATT and CDR2 SNEGSKA (reference sequence). CDR3 region: CSAWTSAESETQYF. CDR3 in DNA: TGCAGTGCTTGGACTAGCGCCGAATCGGAGACCCAGTACTTC.

This clonotype was seen many times. This chain joins TRBV25-1 and TRBJ2-7; 7 bases align to TRBD2. CDR1 MGHDK and CDR2 SYGVNS come from the germline V gene. The J segment lost 2 bases and the V segment lost 4 bases, leaving 5 bases of the junction unmatched. The CDR3 has 14 residues. The CDR3 nucleotides are TGTGCCAGCAGTGGTGACGGGGGGACCTACGAGCAGTACTTC. This translates into CASSGDGGTYEQYF.

The table lists this clonotype with many counts. The chain links TRBV12-3 or TRBV12-4 to TRBJ1-2, with 10 bases aligning to TRBD1. The CDR3 sequence is 12 residues long. The V segment lost 6 bases and the J segment 10 bases; nucleotides outside the gene matches: 5. CDR3 loop: CASSGTGAPYTF. CDR3 DNA sequence: TGTGCCAGCAGCGGGACAGGGGCCCCCTACACCTTC.